Listed below are T cell receptor beta chains from one sample, sequenced in a study of T-cell memory formation after mild COVID-19. Using its own MiXCR run on the 5' RACE reads, TCRdb lists one record per CDR3 protein. The sample has around 470,000 distinct CDR3 sequences; 20% are singletons. Sequencing was performed on PBMCs or a T cell subset sorted from them (not recorded which). The receptors were sampled from an adult woman who had mild COVID-19 (a few samples of this study predate the infection). Cell type and time point are not known. Each CDR3 is given with its conserved first and last residue. The order of the fields is V gene, clone size, D gene, J gene, CDR3 protein, CDR3 DNA. The D gene is left open where the match is weak. Some rows mark clone size as missing; the rest say once, few, many or name a class of expanded clone.

V gene: TRBV9; clone size: .; D gene: TRBD2; J gene: TRBJ2-3; CDR3 protein: CASRNLTSGYTDTQYF; CDR3 DNA: TGTGCCAGCAGGAACCTGACTAGCGGATACACAGATACGCAGTATTTT
V gene: TRBV20-1; clone size: few; D gene: TRBD1; J gene: TRBJ2-7; CDR3 protein: CQPGQRTSEQYF; CDR3 DNA: TGCCAACCGGGACAGCGAACATCCGAGCAGTACTTC
V gene: TRBV18; clone size: .; D gene: .; J gene: TRBJ1-3; CDR3 protein: CASSPEQTGNTIYF; CDR3 DNA: TGTGCCAGCTCACCAGAGCAAACTGGAAACACCATATATTTT
V gene: TRBV30; clone size: .; D gene: .; J gene: TRBJ2-7; CDR3 protein: CAWSEQTGAEQYF; CDR3 DNA: TGTGCCTGGAGTGAGCAGACCGGAGCCGAGCAGTACTTC
V gene: TRBV12-3/TRBV12-4; clone size: few; D gene: .; J gene: TRBJ1-2; CDR3 protein: CASSLAGSSTRPTF; CDR3 DNA: TGTGCCAGCAGTTTGGCAGGGTCCTCCACGCGTCCCACCTTC
V gene: TRBV29-1; clone size: .; D gene: TRBD2; J gene: TRBJ2-7; CDR3 protein: CSVAARLAGVYEQYF; CDR3 DNA: TGCAGCGTTGCAGCACGACTAGCGGGGGTCTACGAGCAGTACTTC
V gene: TRBV2; clone size: .; D gene: .; J gene: TRBJ1-1; CDR3 protein: CASSETHGGAFF; CDR3 DNA: TGTGCCAGCAGTGAGACACACGGCGGGGCTTTCTTT
V gene: TRBV5-1; clone size: few; D gene: TRBD2; J gene: TRBJ2-6; CDR3 protein: CASSGTGTSGSGANVLTF; CDR3 DNA: TGCGCCAGCAGCGGGACCGGGACTAGCGGCTCTGGGGCCAACGTCCTGACTTTC
V gene: TRBV9; clone size: few; D gene: .; J gene: TRBJ2-3; CDR3 protein: CASSVDGGDTDTQYF; CDR3 DNA: TGTGCCAGCAGCGTAGACGGGGGTGACACAGATACGCAGTATTTT
V gene: TRBV3-2; clone size: .; D gene: .; J gene: TRBJ2-5; CDR3 protein: CASSLRRGRSPSYQETQYF; CDR3 DNA: TGTGCCAGCAGCCTCCGTCGCGGGAGGTCCCCCTCGTACCAAGAGACCCAGTACTTC
V gene: TRBV12-3/TRBV12-4; clone size: .; D gene: TRBD1; J gene: TRBJ2-2; CDR3 protein: CASSFKGQTKSNTGELFF; CDR3 DNA: TGTGCCAGCAGTTTTAAGGGACAGACTAAATCGAACACCGGGGAGCTGTTTTTT
V gene: TRBV20-1; clone size: .; D gene: .; J gene: TRBJ1-2; CDR3 protein: CSARAYNANYGYTF; CDR3 DNA: TGCAGTGCTAGAGCTTATAATGCTAACTATGGCTACACCTTC
V gene: TRBV2; clone size: .; D gene: TRBD2; J gene: TRBJ2-3; CDR3 protein: CASLRKRGGTSTDTQYF; CDR3 DNA: TGTGCCTCCCTTCGGAAGCGGGGGGGAACTAGCACAGATACGCAGTATTTT
V gene: TRBV24-1; clone size: .; D gene: .; J gene: TRBJ2-1; CDR3 protein: CATSQGVGTYNEQFF; CDR3 DNA: TGTGCCACCAGCCAAGGGGTAGGGACCTACAATGAGCAGTTCTTC
V gene: TRBV10-3; clone size: many; D gene: .; J gene: TRBJ2-1; CDR3 protein: CAIGGEAYNEQFF; CDR3 DNA: TGTGCCATCGGCGGGGAAGCCTACAATGAGCAGTTCTTC
V gene: TRBV7-9; clone size: few; D gene: TRBD2; J gene: TRBJ2-3; CDR3 protein: CASSSPPDLAGSSTDTQYF; CDR3 DNA: TGTGCCAGCAGCTCCCCCCCGGACCTAGCGGGGTCTAGCACAGATACGCAGTATTTT
V gene: TRBV5-1; clone size: .; D gene: TRBD2; J gene: TRBJ2-7; CDR3 protein: CASSWTSEGYEQYF; CDR3 DNA: TGCGCCAGCAGCTGGACTAGCGAGGGATACGAGCAGTACTTC
V gene: TRBV9; clone size: .; D gene: TRBD1; J gene: TRBJ1-6; CDR3 protein: CASSGGPHGTGRSPLHF; CDR3 DNA: TGTGCCAGCAGCGGAGGACCTCACGGGACAGGGCGGTCACCCCTCCACTTT
V gene: TRBV5-1; clone size: few; D gene: TRBD1; J gene: TRBJ1-4; CDR3 protein: CASSLAGDRNEKLFF; CDR3 DNA: TGCGCCAGCAGCTTGGCGGGGGACAGAAATGAAAAACTGTTTTTT
V gene: TRBV12-3/TRBV12-4; clone size: many; D gene: .; J gene: TRBJ2-1; CDR3 protein: CASSPRRDEQFF; CDR3 DNA: TGTGCCAGCAGCCCTAGGAGGGATGAGCAGTTCTTC
V gene: TRBV7-6; clone size: .; D gene: .; J gene: TRBJ2-7; CDR3 protein: CASSLRAGVADKSEQYF; CDR3 DNA: TGTGCCAGCAGCTTAAGGGCGGGTGTTGCCGACAAGAGCGAGCAGTACTTC
V gene: TRBV5-1; clone size: few; D gene: .; J gene: TRBJ2-3; CDR3 protein: CASSLGQGEDTQYF; CDR3 DNA: TGCGCCAGCAGCTTGGGGCAGGGTGAAGATACGCAGTATTTT
V gene: TRBV5-1; clone size: many; D gene: .; J gene: TRBJ2-1; CDR3 protein: CASRFGELEQFF; CDR3 DNA: TGCGCCAGCCGTTTTGGGGAATTGGAGCAGTTCTTC
V gene: TRBV6-2/TRBV6-3; clone size: .; D gene: TRBD1; J gene: TRBJ2-7; CDR3 protein: CASNPRGQGSYEQYF; CDR3 DNA: TGTGCCAGCAACCCTCGAGGACAGGGATCCTACGAGCAGTACTTC
V gene: TRBV5-1; clone size: few; D gene: .; J gene: TRBJ2-7; CDR3 protein: CASSLGFSSYEQYF; CDR3 DNA: TGCGCCAGCAGCTTGGGTTTCAGCTCCTACGAGCAGTACTTC
V gene: TRBV6-5; clone size: .; D gene: TRBD1; J gene: TRBJ2-7; CDR3 protein: CASKSIDRVSEQYF; CDR3 DNA: TGTGCCAGCAAGTCAATAGACAGGGTTAGCGAGCAGTACTTC
V gene: TRBV7-2; clone size: few; D gene: TRBD1; J gene: TRBJ2-2; CDR3 protein: CASSSDRRNTGELFF; CDR3 DNA: TGTGCCAGCAGTTCGGACAGGAGGAACACCGGGGAGCTGTTTTTT
V gene: TRBV5-1; clone size: few; D gene: .; J gene: TRBJ2-3; CDR3 protein: CASSLGPYRERATDTQYF; CDR3 DNA: TGCGCCAGCAGCTTGGGACCCTACAGGGAGAGGGCCACAGATACGCAGTATTTT
V gene: TRBV20-1; clone size: .; D gene: .; J gene: TRBJ2-3; CDR3 protein: CSAPPGRRTTDTQYF; CDR3 DNA: TGCAGTGCTCCCCCGGGACGTCGAACCACAGATACGCAGTATTTT
V gene: TRBV7-9; clone size: .; D gene: .; J gene: TRBJ2-1; CDR3 protein: CASTRLGKDEQFF; CDR3 DNA: TGTGCCAGCACGCGGTTAGGAAAGGATGAGCAGTTCTTC
V gene: TRBV28; clone size: .; D gene: TRBD1; J gene: TRBJ2-5; CDR3 protein: CASRGQVHGETQYF; CDR3 DNA: TGTGCCAGCAGGGGACAGGTCCACGGGGAGACCCAGTACTTC
V gene: TRBV18; clone size: .; D gene: TRBD1; J gene: TRBJ2-4; CDR3 protein: CASSPPGGQGPNIQYF; CDR3 DNA: TGTGCCAGCTCACCACCCGGAGGACAGGGCCCCAACATTCAGTACTTC
V gene: TRBV5-4; clone size: .; D gene: .; J gene: TRBJ1-3; CDR3 protein: CASSQAGASGNTIYF; CDR3 DNA: TGTGCCAGCAGCCAGGCAGGAGCCTCTGGAAACACCATATATTTT
V gene: TRBV24-1; clone size: .; D gene: TRBD2; J gene: TRBJ2-5; CDR3 protein: CATSDSSTSGRWETQYF; CDR3 DNA: TGTGCCACCAGTGATTCCTCGACTAGCGGGAGATGGGAGACCCAGTACTTC
V gene: TRBV20-1; clone size: few; D gene: .; J gene: TRBJ1-1; CDR3 protein: CSARDRRQRIEWGTEAFF; CDR3 DNA: TGCAGTGCTAGAGATAGGAGGCAGAGGATCGAGTGGGGTACTGAAGCTTTCTTT
V gene: TRBV5-1; clone size: few; D gene: .; J gene: TRBJ1-2; CDR3 protein: CASSLTRSVDGYTF; CDR3 DNA: TGCGCCAGCAGCTTGACTAGGTCGGTAGATGGCTACACCTTC
V gene: TRBV6-1; clone size: few; D gene: TRBD2; J gene: TRBJ2-7; CDR3 protein: CASRKTSGVIPYEQYF; CDR3 DNA: TGTGCCAGCAGAAAAACTAGCGGGGTAATCCCCTACGAGCAGTACTTC
V gene: TRBV9; clone size: .; D gene: TRBD1; J gene: TRBJ2-3; CDR3 protein: CASSVVGTGTSTDTQYF; CDR3 DNA: TGTGCCAGCAGCGTAGTCGGGACAGGTACTAGCACAGATACGCAGTATTTT
V gene: TRBV5-6; clone size: .; D gene: TRBD1; J gene: TRBJ1-1; CDR3 protein: CASSLPGQGDTEAFF; CDR3 DNA: TGTGCCAGCAGCCTCCCGGGGCAGGGGGACACTGAAGCTTTCTTT
V gene: TRBV12-3/TRBV12-4; clone size: few; D gene: TRBD1; J gene: TRBJ1-2; CDR3 protein: CASSLYDRGSYGYTF; CDR3 DNA: TGTGCCAGCAGTTTATATGACAGGGGCTCCTATGGCTACACCTTC
V gene: TRBV12-3/TRBV12-4; clone size: many; D gene: TRBD1; J gene: TRBJ2-7; CDR3 protein: CASRATGTGGPSQYF; CDR3 DNA: TGTGCCAGCAGAGCTACCGGGACAGGGGGCCCCAGCCAGTACTTC
V gene: TRBV7-2; clone size: .; D gene: TRBD2; J gene: TRBJ2-3; CDR3 protein: CASSLTSGTLQGTDTQYF; CDR3 DNA: TGTGCCAGCAGCTTGACTAGCGGAACGCTACAGGGCACAGATACGCAGTATTTT
V gene: TRBV20-1; clone size: many; D gene: .; J gene: TRBJ1-5; CDR3 protein: CSAPGGSAYSNQPQHF; CDR3 DNA: TGCAGTGCCCCCGGGGGGTCGGCTTATAGCAATCAGCCCCAGCATTTT
V gene: TRBV4-3; clone size: few; D gene: TRBD1; J gene: TRBJ2-3; CDR3 protein: CASSQDPTGSPDTQYF; CDR3 DNA: TGCGCCAGCAGCCAAGATCCGACAGGGTCACCAGATACGCAGTATTTT
V gene: TRBV6-5; clone size: .; D gene: .; J gene: TRBJ2-1; CDR3 protein: CASSYSGRGNEQFF; CDR3 DNA: TGTGCCAGCAGTTACTCTGGCAGGGGCAATGAGCAGTTCTTC
V gene: TRBV6-5; clone size: few; D gene: .; J gene: TRBJ2-1; CDR3 protein: CASRFNVDEQFF; CDR3 DNA: TGTGCCAGCAGGTTTAATGTGGATGAGCAGTTCTTC
V gene: TRBV7-2; clone size: .; D gene: .; J gene: TRBJ1-5; CDR3 protein: CASSLTGGDYSNQPQHF; CDR3 DNA: TGTGCCAGCAGCTTAACGGGTGGAGACTATAGCAATCAGCCCCAGCATTTT
V gene: TRBV7-9; clone size: .; D gene: TRBD2; J gene: TRBJ2-3; CDR3 protein: CAAESWAGGITDTQYF; CDR3 DNA: TGTGCCGCGGAATCCTGGGCGGGAGGGATCACAGATACGCAGTATTTT
V gene: TRBV3-1; clone size: .; D gene: TRBD1; J gene: TRBJ2-7; CDR3 protein: CASSLGTGQGREQYF; CDR3 DNA: TGTGCCAGCAGCCTAGGAACGGGACAGGGGAGAGAGCAGTACTTC
V gene: TRBV3-1; clone size: few; D gene: .; J gene: TRBJ1-2; CDR3 protein: CASSQGKLRRGYTF; CDR3 DNA: TGTGCCAGCAGCCAAGGGAAACTCCGTCGGGGCTACACCTTC
V gene: TRBV3-1; clone size: .; D gene: .; J gene: TRBJ2-7; CDR3 protein: CASSPHGAVEQYF; CDR3 DNA: TGTGCCAGCAGCCCCCATGGGGCGGTCGAGCAGTACTTC